These T cell receptor beta chains were read from a single sample in a study of blood T cell repertoires in COVID-19. This table comes from immunoSEQ multiplex PCR, and its TCRdb copy is limited to in-frame clones, with some not included. The sample lists 60,000 or so clones, roughly 80% occurring once. Specimen: peripheral blood. The source of these receptors is a man in his 60s with acute or convalescent COVID-19. Both conserved end residues are part of each CDR3.

v_call	cdr3_aa
TRBV9	CASSVDERRVIRGDQPQHF
TRBV12-3/TRBV12-4	CASSWSQSGGYTF
TRBV29-1	CSALTGLGYTF
TRBV6-6	CASTGDSGYEKLFF
TRBV6-5	CATSGADTEAFF
TRBV24-1	CATSEPGQGRRQHF
TRBV27	CASRGTGISLGYTF
TRBV29-1	CSVDSLYGYTF
TRBV2	CASSVQGTNSPLHF
TRBV4-1	CASSQEGGHVNTEAFF
TRBV27	CASQKGVGTDTQYF
TRBV6-5	CASGRGGTDTQYF
TRBV7-9	CASSFTSGGVNEQFF
TRBV27	CASSPMVGLLMATLSF
TRBV28	CASTLGLSYGYTF
TRBV7-3	CASSPSHGGDTEAFF
TRBV2	CASSEGQDNSPLHF
TRBV4-1	CASSQEGRASEAFF
TRBV6-5	CASRTSGGTDTQYF
TRBV14	CASSQEKGLNTGELFF
TRBV2	CASSPKGESYGYTF
TRBV9	CASSLTGITNTEAFF
TRBV29-1	CSVVSGSGGTEAFF
TRBV5-4	CASSPGLAIHEQYF
TRBV5-1	CASSLTVAGDYEQYF
TRBV28	CASSAGGSGGYTF
TRBV2	CASSPQGQEPLHF
TRBV6-6	CASSLYSPGQGDSPLHF
TRBV24-1	CATSLGQGMETQYF
TRBV27	CASSLTGTGAGGQYF
TRBV7-9	CASSLEVGGVNTEAFF
TRBV5-1	CASSLVGTGGETQYF
TRBV5-1	CASSRQPGNTEAFF
TRBV7-2	CASSPGQGRQPQHF
TRBV2	CASTGQANSHGYTF
TRBV18	CASSQGNQETQYF
TRBV5-5	CASSWAGEETQYF
TRBV5-4	CASSLDGGQNLWPQHF
TRBV10-2	CASSESQDRVLNEQYF
TRBV5-8	CASSTPGTGANEQFF
TRBV18	CASSRGTATNEKLFF
TRBV6-5	CASKGADEKLFF
TRBV19	CASRGIAGTDTQYF
TRBV7-9	CASSLVRESYTF
TRBV6-1	CASSEMDFSGNTIYF
TRBV7-2	CASSPRSPPNYGYTF
TRBV2	CASSYYGQETQYF
TRBV5-8	CASSSPQGAFGELFF
TRBV2	CASSADSTGANSPLHF
TRBV18	CASSPYSSDTQYF